The clone carrying this T cell receptor (beta chain) was seen more than once but under ten times. The sample belongs to a study of beta chain features in type 1 diabetes. CDR1 and CDR2 from the germline V gene are SGHTA and FQGNSA. The CDR3 is made up of 14 amino acids. Losses at the gene ends were 3 bases for V and 9 bases for J; bases not matched to a gene: 5. Sequenced material consisted of expressed TCRB transcripts (all of the isolated RNA was reverse transcribed). Generated by immunoSEQ multiplex PCR, the TCRdb table keeps only in-frame clones and is missing some. This sample carries 130,000 to 150,000 clones, 6.9% of them seen once, and the ten largest clones take around 1.3%.

The chain carries TRBV7-2 and TRBJ2-1, with 10 bases matching TRBD2. This receptor was identified in a woman in her 30s in good health. Specimen: central memory CD4+ T cells from blood. The CDR3 sequence: CASSFLAGVGEQFF. The CDR3 coding sequence is TGTGCCAGCAGCTTCCTAGCGGGAGTCGGTGAGCAGTTCTTC.